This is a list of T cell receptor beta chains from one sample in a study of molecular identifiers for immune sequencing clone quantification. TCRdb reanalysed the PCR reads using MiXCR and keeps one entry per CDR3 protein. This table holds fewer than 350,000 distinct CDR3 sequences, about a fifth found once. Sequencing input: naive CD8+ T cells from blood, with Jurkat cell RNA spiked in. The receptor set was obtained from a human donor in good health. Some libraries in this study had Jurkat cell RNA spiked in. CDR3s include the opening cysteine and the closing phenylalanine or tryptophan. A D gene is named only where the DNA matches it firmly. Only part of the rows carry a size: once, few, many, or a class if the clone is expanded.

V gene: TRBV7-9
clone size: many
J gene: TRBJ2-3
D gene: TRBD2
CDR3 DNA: TGTGCCAGCAGCTTACCTAGCGGGAGTACAGATACGCAGTATTTT
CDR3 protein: CASSLPSGSTDTQYF

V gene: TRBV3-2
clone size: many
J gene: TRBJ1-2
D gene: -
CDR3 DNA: TGTGCCAGCAGCCAGATGTTGAGAGGCTACACCTTC
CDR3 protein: CASSQMLRGYTF

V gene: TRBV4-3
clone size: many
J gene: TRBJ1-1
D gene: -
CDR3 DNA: TGCGCCAGCAGCCAAGGGCTGGGCCCAGCGGACACTGAAGCTTTCTTT
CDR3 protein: CASSQGLGPADTEAFF

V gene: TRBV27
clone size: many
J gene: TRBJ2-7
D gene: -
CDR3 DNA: TGTGCCAGCGGTCCTTCCGGGGGCTACGAGCAGTACTTC
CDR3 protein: CASGPSGGYEQYF

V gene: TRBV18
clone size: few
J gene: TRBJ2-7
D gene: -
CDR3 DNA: TGTGCCAGCTCACCACCGAGGACGGACCGCTACGAGCAGTACTTC
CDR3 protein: CASSPPRTDRYEQYF

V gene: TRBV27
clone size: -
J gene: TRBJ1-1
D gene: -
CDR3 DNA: TGTGCCAGCAGTTTGGGGGGTTGGGCGAACACTGAAGCTTTCTTT
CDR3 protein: CASSLGGWANTEAFF

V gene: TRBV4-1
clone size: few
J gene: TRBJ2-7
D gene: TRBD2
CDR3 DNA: TGCGCCAGCAGCCAAGATAGTAGCGGGGGGGCAATTTACGAGCAGTACTTC
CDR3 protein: CASSQDSSGGAIYEQYF

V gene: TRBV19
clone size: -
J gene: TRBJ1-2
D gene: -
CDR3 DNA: TGTGCCAGTAGTGCGAATGTCTATGTCTATGGCTACACCTTC
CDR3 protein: CASSANVYVYGYTF

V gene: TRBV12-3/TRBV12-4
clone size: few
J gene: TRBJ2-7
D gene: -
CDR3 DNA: TGTGCCAGCAGCCACACGACGGGGTCTAACGAGCAGTACTTC
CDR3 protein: CASSHTTGSNEQYF

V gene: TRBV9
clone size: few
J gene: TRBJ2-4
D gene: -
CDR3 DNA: TGTGCCAGCAGCCCACCGTTGGAATCTAACATTCAGTACTTC
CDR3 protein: CASSPPLESNIQYF

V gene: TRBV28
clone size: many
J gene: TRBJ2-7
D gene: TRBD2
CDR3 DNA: TGTGCCAGCAGTCTTTTAGCGGGAGACGAGCAGTACTTC
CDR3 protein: CASSLLAGDEQYF

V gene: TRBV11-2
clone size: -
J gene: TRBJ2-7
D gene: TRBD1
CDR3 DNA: TGTGCCAGCAGTCCAGGCAGTCGGGACAGATACGAGCAGTACTTC
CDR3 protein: CASSPGSRDRYEQYF

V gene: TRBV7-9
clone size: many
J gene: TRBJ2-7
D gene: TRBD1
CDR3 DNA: TGTGCCAGCAGCCCCGGACAGGGGATGGACGAGCAGTACTTC
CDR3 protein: CASSPGQGMDEQYF

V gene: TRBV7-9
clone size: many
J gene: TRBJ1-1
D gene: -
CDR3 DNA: TGTGCCAGCAGCTTATCTTTATTGGGGGCAGAATCTGACACTGAAGCTTTCTTT
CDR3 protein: CASSLSLLGAESDTEAFF

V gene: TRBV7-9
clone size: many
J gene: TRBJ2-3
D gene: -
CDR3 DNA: TGTGCCAGCAGCTTAGCGGAGGCCCCTGGCACAGATACGCAGTATTTT
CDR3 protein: CASSLAEAPGTDTQYF